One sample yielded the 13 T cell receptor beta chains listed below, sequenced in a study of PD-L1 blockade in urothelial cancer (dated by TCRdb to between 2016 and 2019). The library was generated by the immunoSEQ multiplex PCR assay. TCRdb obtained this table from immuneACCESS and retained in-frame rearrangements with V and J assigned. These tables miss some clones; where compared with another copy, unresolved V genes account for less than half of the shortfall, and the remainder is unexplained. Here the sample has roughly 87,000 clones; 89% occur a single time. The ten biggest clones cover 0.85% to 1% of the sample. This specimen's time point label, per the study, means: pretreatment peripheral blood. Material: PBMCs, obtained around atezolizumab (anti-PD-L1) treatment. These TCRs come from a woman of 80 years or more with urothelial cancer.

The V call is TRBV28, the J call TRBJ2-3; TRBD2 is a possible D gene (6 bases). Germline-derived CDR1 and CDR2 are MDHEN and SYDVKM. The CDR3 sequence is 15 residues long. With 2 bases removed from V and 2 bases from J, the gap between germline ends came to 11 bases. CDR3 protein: CASSLRGGNTDTQYF. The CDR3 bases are TGTGCCAGCAGTTTAAGAGGCGGGAACACAGATACGCAGTATTTT.

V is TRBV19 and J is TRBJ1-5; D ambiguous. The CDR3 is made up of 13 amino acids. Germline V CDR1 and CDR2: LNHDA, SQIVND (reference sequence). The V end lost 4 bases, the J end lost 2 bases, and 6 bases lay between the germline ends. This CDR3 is CASSRDGNQPQHF. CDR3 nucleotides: TGTGCCAGTAGTAGAGACGGCAATCAGCCCCAGCATTTT.

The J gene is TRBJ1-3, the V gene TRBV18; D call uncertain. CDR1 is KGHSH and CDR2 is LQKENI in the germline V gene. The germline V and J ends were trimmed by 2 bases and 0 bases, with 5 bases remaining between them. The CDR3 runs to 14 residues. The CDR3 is CASSPYSSGNTIYF. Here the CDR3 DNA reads TGTGCCAGCTCACCATACAGCTCTGGAAACACCATATATTTT.

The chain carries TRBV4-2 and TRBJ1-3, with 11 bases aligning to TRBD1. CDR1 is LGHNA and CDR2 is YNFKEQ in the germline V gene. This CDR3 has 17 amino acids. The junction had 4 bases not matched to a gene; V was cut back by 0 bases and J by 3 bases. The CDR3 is CASSQEGQGAVGNTIYF. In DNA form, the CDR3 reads TGTGCCAGCAGCCAAGAAGGACAGGGGGCTGTTGGAAACACCATATATTTT.

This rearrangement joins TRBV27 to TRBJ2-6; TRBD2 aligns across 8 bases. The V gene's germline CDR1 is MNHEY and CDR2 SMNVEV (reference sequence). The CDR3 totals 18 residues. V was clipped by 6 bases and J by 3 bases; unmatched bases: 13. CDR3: CASRTLAGGAGGANVLTF. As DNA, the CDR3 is TGTGCCAGCAGGACCCTCGCGGGGGGCGCGGGTGGGGCCAACGTCCTGACTTTC. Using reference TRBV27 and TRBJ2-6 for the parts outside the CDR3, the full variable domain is EAQVTQNPRYLITVTGKKLTVTCSQNMNHEYMSWYRQDPGLGLRQIYYSMNVEVTDKGDVPEGYKVSRKEKRNFPLILESPSPNQTSLYFCASRTLAGGAGGANVLTFGAGSRLTVL.

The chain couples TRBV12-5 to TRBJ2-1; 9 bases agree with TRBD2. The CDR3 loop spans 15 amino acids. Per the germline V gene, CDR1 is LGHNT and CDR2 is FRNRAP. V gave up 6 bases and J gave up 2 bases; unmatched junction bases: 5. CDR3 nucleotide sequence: TGTGCTAGTGGGGCGGGACTAGCAGCCTACAATGAGCAGTTCTTC. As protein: CASGAGLAAYNEQFF. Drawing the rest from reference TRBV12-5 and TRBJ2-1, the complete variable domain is DARVTQTPRHKVTEMGQEVTMRCQPILGHNTVFWYRQTMMQGLELLAYFRNRAPLDDSGMPKDRFSAEMPDATLATLKIQPSEPRDSAVYFCASGAGLAAYNEQFFGPGTRLTVL.

CDR3 residues: CASSVGNSGPGELFF. CDR3 nucleotide sequence: TGTGCCAGCAGCGTAGGGAATAGCGGTCCCGGGGAGCTGTTTTTT. The chain combines TRBV9 with TRBJ2-2; a weak D match, TRBD2 (6 bases). Germline loops: CDR1 SGDLS, CDR2 YYNGEE. Trimming removed 0 bases from V and 6 bases from J, with 12 bases in between. This CDR3 contains 15 residues.

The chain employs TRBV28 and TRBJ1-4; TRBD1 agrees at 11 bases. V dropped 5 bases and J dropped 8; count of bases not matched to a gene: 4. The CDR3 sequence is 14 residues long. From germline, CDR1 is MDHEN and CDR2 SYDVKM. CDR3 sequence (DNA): TGTGCCAGCAGTGGGGACAGGGGGGTAGAAAAACTGTTTTTT. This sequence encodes CASSGDRGVEKLFF.

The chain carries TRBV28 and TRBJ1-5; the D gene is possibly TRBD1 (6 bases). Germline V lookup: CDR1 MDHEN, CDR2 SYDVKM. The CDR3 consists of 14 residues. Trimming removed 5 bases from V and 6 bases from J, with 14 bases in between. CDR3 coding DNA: TGTGCCAGCAGTAGCGGGGGGGGCGGTCAGCCCCAGCATTTT. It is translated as CASSSGGGGQPQHF.

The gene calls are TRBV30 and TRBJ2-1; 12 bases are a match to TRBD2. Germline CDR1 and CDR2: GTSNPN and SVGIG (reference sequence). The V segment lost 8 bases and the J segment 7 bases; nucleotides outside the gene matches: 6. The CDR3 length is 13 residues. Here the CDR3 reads CARTSGRLNEQFF. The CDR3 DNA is TGTGCCCGAACTAGCGGGAGGTTAAATGAGCAGTTCTTC. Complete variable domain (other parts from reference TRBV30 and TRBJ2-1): SQTIHQWPATLVQPVGSPLSLECTVEGTSNPNLYWYRQAAGRGLQLLFYSVGIGQISSEVPQNLSASRPQDRQFILSSKKLLLSDSGFYLCARTSGRLNEQFFGPGTRLTVL.

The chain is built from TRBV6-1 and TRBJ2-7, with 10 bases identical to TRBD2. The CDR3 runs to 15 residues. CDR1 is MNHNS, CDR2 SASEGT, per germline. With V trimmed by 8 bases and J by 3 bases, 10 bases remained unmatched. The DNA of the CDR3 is TGTGCCAGCTTTGCTAGCGGGGGAGGGCTCTACGAGCAGTACTTC. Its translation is CASFASGGGLYEQYF.

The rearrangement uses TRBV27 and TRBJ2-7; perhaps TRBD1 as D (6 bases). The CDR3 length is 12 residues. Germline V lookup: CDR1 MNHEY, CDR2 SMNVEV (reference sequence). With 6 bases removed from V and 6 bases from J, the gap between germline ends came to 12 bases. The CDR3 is CASSRDTVEQYF. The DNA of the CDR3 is TGTGCCAGCAGCCGGGACACGGTCGAGCAGTACTTC.

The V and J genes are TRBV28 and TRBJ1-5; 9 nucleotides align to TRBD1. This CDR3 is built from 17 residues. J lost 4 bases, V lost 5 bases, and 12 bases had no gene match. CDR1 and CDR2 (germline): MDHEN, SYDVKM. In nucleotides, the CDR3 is TGTGCCAGCAGTCTACAGGGGACAGGGTTCTCAAATCAGCCCCAGCATTTT. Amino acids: CASSLQGTGFSNQPQHF.